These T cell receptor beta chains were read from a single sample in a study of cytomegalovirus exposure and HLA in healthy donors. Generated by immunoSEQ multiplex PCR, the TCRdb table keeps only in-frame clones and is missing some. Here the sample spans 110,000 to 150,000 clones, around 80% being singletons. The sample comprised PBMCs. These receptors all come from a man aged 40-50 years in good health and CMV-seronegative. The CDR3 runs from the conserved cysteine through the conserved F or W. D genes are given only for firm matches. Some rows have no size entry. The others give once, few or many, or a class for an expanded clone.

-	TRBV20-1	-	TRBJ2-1	TGCAGTGCTAGTGTCAGGGATAAGCAGTTCTTC	CSASVRDKQFF
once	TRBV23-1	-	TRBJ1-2	TGCGCCAGCAGTCAGGGCAGGGGCGAATATGGCTACACCTTC	CASSQGRGEYGYTF
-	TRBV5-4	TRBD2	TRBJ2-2	TGTGCCAGCAGGCCAGGGGGACTAGCGGGGAGGTCCGGGGAGCTGTTTTTT	CASRPGGLAGRSGELFF
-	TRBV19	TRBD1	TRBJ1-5	TGTGCCAGTAGTGTCTACAGGGGAAGCAATCAGCCCCAGCATTTT	CASSVYRGSNQPQHF
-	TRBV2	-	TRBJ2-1	TGTGCCAGCAGAGGGGGGGGGACACTGACGGGTGGTGAGCAGTTCTTC	CASRGGGTLTGGEQFF
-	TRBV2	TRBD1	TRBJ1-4	TGTGCCAGCGGGGGACAGGGTGGGGTAACGATTGAACTGTTTTTT	CASGGQGGVTIELFF
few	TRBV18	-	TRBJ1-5	TGTGCCAGCTCACCAACTTCAGCGCAGCCCCAGCATTTT	CASSPTSAQPQHF
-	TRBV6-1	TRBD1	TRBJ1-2	TGTGCCAGCAGTGTTCCGGGACAGGGGTATGGCTACACCTTC	CASSVPGQGYGYTF
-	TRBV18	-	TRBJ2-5	TGTGCCAGCTCACCAGGGCTGCAAGAGACCCAGTACTTC	CASSPGLQETQYF
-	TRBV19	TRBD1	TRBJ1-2	TGTGCCAGTAGTATAGGGAGGGACAGTCGGAACTATGGCTACACCTTC	CASSIGRDSRNYGYTF
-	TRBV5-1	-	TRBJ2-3	TGCGCCAGCAGCCCCGGAGGGGTCGCAGATACGCAGTATTTT	CASSPGGVADTQYF
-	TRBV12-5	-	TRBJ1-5	TGTGCTAGTGGTTTGGACAGCCATAGCAATCAGCCCCAGCATTTT	CASGLDSHSNQPQHF
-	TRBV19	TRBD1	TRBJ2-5	TGTGCCAGTAGAAGGACAGGGGCCCCTGGGGAGACCCAGTACTTC	CASRRTGAPGETQYF
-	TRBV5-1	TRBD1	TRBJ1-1	TGCGCCAGCAGCTCAAGGTCAGTGGGACAGGGGACGAGCGAAGCTTTCTTT	CASSSRSVGQGTSEAFF
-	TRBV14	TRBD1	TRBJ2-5	TGTGCCAGCAGCCAAAACAGGGGATCGGAGACCCAGTACTTC	CASSQNRGSETQYF
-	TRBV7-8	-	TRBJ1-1	TGTGCCAGCAGCCCTACGACAGGATTTAACACTGAAGCTTTCTTT	CASSPTTGFNTEAFF
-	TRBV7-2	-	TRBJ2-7	TGTGCCAGCAGCCAACAGATGCAATGGTACGAGCAGTACTTC	CASSQQMQWYEQYF
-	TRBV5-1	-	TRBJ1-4	TGCGCCAGCAGCTTGATCGCTGCGGGACTTTCGAATGAAAAACTGTTTTTT	CASSLIAAGLSNEKLFF
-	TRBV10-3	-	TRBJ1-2	TGTGCCATCACGGCAGGCCCTAACTATGGCTACACCTTC	CAITAGPNYGYTF
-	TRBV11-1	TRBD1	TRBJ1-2	TGTGCCAGCAGCTTAGTGGGGACAGGAATCTATGGCTACACCTTC	CASSLVGTGIYGYTF
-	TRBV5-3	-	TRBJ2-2	TGTGCCAGAAGTCAACAGGTGCCCACCGGGGAGCTGTTTTTT	CARSQQVPTGELFF
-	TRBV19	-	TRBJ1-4	TGTGCCAGTAGTATTTCGGGGGGAGAAAAACTGTTTTTT	CASSISGGEKLFF
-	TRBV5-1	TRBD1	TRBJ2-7	TGCGCCAGCAGCTTACGATGGACAGGGAATCGCGAGCAGTACTTC	CASSLRWTGNREQYF
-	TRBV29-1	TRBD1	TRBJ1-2	TGCAGCGTCCCAGACAGGGCCCAAAAATTCAGCTACACCTTC	CSVPDRAQKFSYTF
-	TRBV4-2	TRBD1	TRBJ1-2	TGTGCCAGCAGCCTCACCGACAGGGGGAATAACTATGGCTACACCTTC	CASSLTDRGNNYGYTF